Included here is one T cell receptor (beta chain) sequence, with context. This clonotype has a handful of counts. It lacks a known antigen. No base quality information exists; no much larger clone differs at one position. The TCR beta CDR3 regions were amplified from the RNA transcripts. For the first round of RT-PCR on the TCR CDR3, the HTBI primer set was used together with the Qiagen OneStep RT-PCR kit. Libraries were constructed in a second round of multiplex PCR, after which size selection and purification were carried out. Sequencing of the libraries was done on an Illumina HiSeq2000 using paired-end 100 bp reads. The authors' analysis ran thus. Raw data were processed with SOAPnuke, discarding reads with adapters, uncalled bases, mean Phred below 15, or no exact constant-primer or identifier match. High-quality paired reads were merged with COPE v1.2.5, and unique nucleotide sequences were defined as clonotypes. MiTCR v1.1 was used to align clonotypes to the IMGT TRBV, TRBD and TRBJ reference segments. The analysis was restricted to V-J combinations with a frequency above 0.0001, which together covered roughly 99% of the repertoires. The TCS score was defined as F50 (clonal expansion) divided by E x V (chaos), with BLOSUM62-based TCRdist calculated between CDR3 peptides within each V-J. Welch's t-statistics and random forest reduced some 510 V-J features to 10 to 15, which were used in a naive Bayes classifier (R e1071). The raw public data were reprocessed by TCRdb itself: fastp quality trimming at Q25, MiXCR clonotype calling, in-frame beta chains only. For every CDR3 protein sequence, its rows merge into one entry that carries the most common genes and DNA. TCRdb, not the original authors, processed these V and J calls. For this sample the table gives about 560,000 distinct CDR3 sequences, of which around 17% were detected only once. Of the sample, approximately 20% falls within the top ten clones.

This sample was included in a study of T cells in Graves' hyperthyroidism and ophthalmopathy (dated by TCRdb to about 2019). Regarding the complete study: Peripheral blood samples were taken at initial diagnosis, before any treatment was given. TCR V-J signatures able to tell the groups apart were searched for in a discovery cohort of 90 to 100 patients, of whom fewer than 45 had Graves' ophthalmopathy and about 60 had stable Graves' hyperthyroidism. Prospective prediction of ophthalmopathy was tested in an independent validation cohort of 18 to 20 hyperthyroidism patients and some 17 patients who later progressed to ophthalmopathy. For training and testing, the approximately 97 patients in the discovery cohort were randomly divided in a 7:3 ratio. Thyroid tissue and blood T-cell repertoires from six Graves' hyperthyroidism patients were also compared in the study. Once sampling was done, hyperthyroidism patients were given methimazole at a starting dose of 30 mg daily, whereas ophthalmopathy patients were given high-dose intravenous methylprednisolone. TCR Vbeta CDR3 sequencing of 140 or so peripheral blood samples (under 45 ophthalmopathy, roughly 72 hyperthyroidism and roughly 17 progressor patients) is reported in the paper. Study-wide findings and limitations: Most expanded thyroid clonotypes (frequency above 0.001) were also found in blood, which suggests that blood repertoires may mirror thyroid immune responses. A model built on a 13 V-J signature distinguished ophthalmopathy from stable hyperthyroidism, reaching 85% to 90% sensitivity and under 84% specificity in cross-validation and 80%/75% in testing. During validation, the model predicted progression to ophthalmopathy a median of around 6 months ahead of onset, with almost 71% sensitivity and around 73% specificity. No statistical method was used to set the sample size in advance, and investigators knew the group allocation.

The germline V gene encodes CDR1 SGHRS and CDR2 YFSETQ. From cysteine to phenylalanine, the CDR3 is 13 amino acids long. The CDR3 DNA has 39 bases and is translated from base 1. The V end loses 8 bases and the J end loses 0 bases, and a stretch of 11 bases separates them. Stable Graves' hyperthyroidism was defined as the absence of progression to ophthalmopathy over 18 months of follow-up. Hyperthyroidism patients were newly diagnosed, had a disease duration of under 2 months, and were aged 18 to 65 years. Exclusion was applied to patients with uncontrolled infections, other autoimmune diseases, pregnancy or lactation. Clinical symptoms, serum thyroxine and TRAb, thyroid ultrasound, and orbital computed tomography formed the basis for the diagnoses. Ficoll-Paque density gradient centrifugation was used to isolate PBMCs from around 10 ml of fresh peripheral blood. Total RNA was extracted with Trizol reagent, and quality was checked on an Agilent 2100 Bioanalyzer.

This receptor was taken from a woman under 30 with Graves' hyperthyroidism. Sequenced sample: blood. The chain links TRBV5-1 with TRBJ2-5, with the D gene call left open. The CDR3 corresponds to CARDEANQETQYF. The nucleotides are TGCGCCAGGGACGAAGCCAACCAAGAGACCCAGTACTTC. The full variable domain, with segments outside the CDR3 supplied by the reference TRBV5-1 and TRBJ2-5 proteins, appears as KAGVTQTPRYLIKTRGQQVTLSCSPISGHRSVSWYQQTPGQGLQFLFEYFSETQRNKGNFPGRFSGRQFSNSRSEMNVSTLELGDSALYLCARDEANQETQYFGPGTRLLVL.